These T cell receptor beta chains were read from a single sample in a study of long-term antiretroviral therapy in people with HIV. Libraries were prepared by immunoSEQ multiplex PCR; TCRdb keeps only in-frame clonotypes and omits some of them. Of about 24,000 clones in the sample, roughly 80% were seen once. The material was unsorted PBMCs, obtained 0.4 years after starting antiretroviral therapy. These receptors were taken from a man aged 50 to 59 with HIV. Each CDR3 is given with its conserved first and last residue. The D gene is left open where the match is weak. Some rows have no size entry. The others give once, few or many, or a class for an expanded clone.

j_call d_call clone_size v_call cdr3_aa cdr3_nt
TRBJ1-1 . . TRBV28 CASSRGGGRAEAFF TGTGCCAGCAGCCGAGGGGGGGGGCGGGCTGAAGCTTTCTTT
TRBJ2-4 TRBD2 . TRBV2 CASTGTSGGANIQYF TGTGCCAGCACCGGGACTAGCGGGGGGGCAAACATTCAGTACTTC
TRBJ1-1 . . TRBV18 CASSPRTQGDTEAFF TGTGCCAGCTCACCACGGACACAGGGTGACACTGAAGCTTTCTTT
TRBJ1-6 . . TRBV6-5 CASSFHSSYNSPLHF TGTGCCAGCAGTTTTCATTCCTCCTATAATTCACCCCTCCACTTT
TRBJ2-6 . . TRBV21-1 CAKADLRANVLTF TGTGCCAAAGCCGACCTGAGGGCCAACGTCCTGACTTTC
TRBJ2-3 TRBD2 . TRBV11-2 CASSLDITSGGSLVTQYF TGTGCCAGCAGCTTAGATATAACTAGCGGGGGGTCATTGGTTACGCAGTATTTT
TRBJ2-7 . . TRBV5-6 CASSPQWNPMRSSSYEQYF TGTGCCAGCAGCCCCCAGTGGAATCCCATGCGAAGCTCCTCCTACGAGCAGTACTTC
TRBJ2-3 . . TRBV27 CASSLRAGTQYF TGTGCCAGCAGTTTGCGGGCTGGGACGCAGTATTTT
TRBJ2-2 . . TRBV7-9 CASSPPWNTGELFF TGTGCCAGCAGCCCTCCCTGGAACACCGGGGAGCTGTTTTTT
TRBJ2-7 . . TRBV5-4 CASSDRPSYEQYF TGTGCCAGCAGCGACCGACCATCCTACGAGCAGTACTTC
TRBJ2-5 . . TRBV29-1 CSVEDSGLSEETQYF TGCAGCGTTGAAGACTCGGGGCTGTCAGAAGAGACCCAGTACTTC
TRBJ1-1 TRBD1 . TRBV10-3 CAIRDRGLTEAFF TGTGCCATCAGGGACAGGGGGCTCACTGAAGCTTTCTTT
TRBJ1-6 . . TRBV28 CASSLRDEISPLHF TGTGCCAGCAGTTTAAGGGACGAGATTTCACCCCTCCACTTT
TRBJ1-5 TRBD1 . TRBV16 CASSAGQGAGQPQHF TGTGCCAGCAGCGCGGGACAGGGGGCCGGTCAGCCCCAGCATTTT
TRBJ1-4 TRBD1 . TRBV7-8 CASSLANRGLNEKLFF TGTGCCAGCAGCTTAGCTAACAGGGGGCTGAATGAAAAACTGTTTTTT
TRBJ2-5 . . TRBV7-9 CASSSARGVETQYF TGTGCCAGCAGCTCGGCTAGGGGAGTGGAGACCCAGTACTTC
TRBJ1-1 TRBD1 . TRBV19 CASGTGMNTEAFF TGTGCCAGTGGGACAGGAATGAACACTGAAGCTTTCTTT
TRBJ2-2 . . TRBV5-1 CASSSLSSYTGELFF TGCGCCAGCAGCTCCTTGTCCTCCTACACCGGGGAGCTGTTTTTT
TRBJ2-7 . few TRBV9 CASSATQGPQSQQYF TGTGCCAGCAGCGCTACCCAGGGTCCGCAATCCCAGCAGTACTTC
TRBJ2-3 . . TRBV2 CASSSGDTDTQYF TGTGCCAGCTCCTCGGGCGACACAGATACGCAGTATTTT
TRBJ1-2 TRBD1 once TRBV28 CASSFDRAPTPYGYTF TGTGCCAGCAGTTTTGACAGGGCCCCGACCCCGTATGGCTACACCTTC
TRBJ2-1 . . TRBV7-9 CASSYGSSRPGNEQFF TGTGCCAGCAGCTATGGGTCTAGCCGGCCCGGCAATGAGCAGTTCTTC
TRBJ1-3 . . TRBV4-1 CASSLAGQAGNTIYF TGCGCCAGCAGCCTGGCAGGTCAGGCTGGAAACACCATATATTTT
TRBJ2-7 . . TRBV21-1 CATQRGESSYEQYF TGTGCCACCCAAAGGGGGGAAAGCTCCTACGAGCAGTACTTC
TRBJ2-4 . once TRBV11-2 CASSLDRGHIQYF TGTGCCAGCAGCTTAGATAGGGGACACATTCAGTACTTC
TRBJ1-1 . . TRBV6-5 CASSYSRQETFF TGTGCCAGCAGTTACTCGAGGCAGGAAACTTTCTTT